The clone carrying this TCR beta chain was seen a handful of times. The antigen is unknown. These data originate in a study of memory CD4+ T cells and cytomegalovirus serostatus. Whole-study findings and limits: CD4+ memory repertoires contained about two fifths of the roughly 160 reported CMV TCRbeta sequences.

Measured with immunoSEQ multiplex PCR; TCRdb has only the in-frame clones, and not every one. The sample has about 75,000 clones; under 80% are singletons. Single viable CD3+CD4+CD8-CD45RO+ cells were sorted as the memory CD4+ T cells. Positive selection with CD4 microbeads enriched total CD4+ T cells. Trimming stripped 1 base from V and 7 bases from J, with 10 bases between. Germline values: CDR1 LGHNT, CDR2 FRNRAP. This CDR3 region has 13 residues. The sample was memory CD4+ T cells from blood. This receptor was taken from an adult in good health and CMV-seropositive. J is TRBJ1-1 and V is TRBV12-5; D not certain. The CDR3 here is CASGLAQHNEAFF. The CDR3 nucleotides are TGTGCTAGTGGTTTGGCTCAACATAATGAAGCTTTCTTT.